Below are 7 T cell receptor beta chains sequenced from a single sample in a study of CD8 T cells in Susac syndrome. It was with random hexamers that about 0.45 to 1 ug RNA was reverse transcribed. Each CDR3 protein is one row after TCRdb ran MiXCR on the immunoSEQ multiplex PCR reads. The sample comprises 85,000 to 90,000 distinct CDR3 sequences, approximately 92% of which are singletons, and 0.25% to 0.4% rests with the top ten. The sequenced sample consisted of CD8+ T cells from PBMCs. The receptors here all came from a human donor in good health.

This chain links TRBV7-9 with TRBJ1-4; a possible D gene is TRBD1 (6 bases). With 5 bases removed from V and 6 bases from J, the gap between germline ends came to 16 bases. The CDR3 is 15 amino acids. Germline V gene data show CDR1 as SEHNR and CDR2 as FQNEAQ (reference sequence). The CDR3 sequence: CASSRQGNSDEKLFF. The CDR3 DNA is TGTGCCAGCAGCCGGCAGGGGAATAGCGATGAAAAACTGTTTTTT. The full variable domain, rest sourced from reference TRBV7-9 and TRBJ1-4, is DTGVSQNPRHKITKRGQNVTFRCDPISEHNRLYWYRQTLGQGPEFLTYFQNEAQLEKSRLLSDRFSAERPKGSFSTLEIQRTEQGDSAMYLCASSRQGNSDEKLFFGSGTQLSVL.

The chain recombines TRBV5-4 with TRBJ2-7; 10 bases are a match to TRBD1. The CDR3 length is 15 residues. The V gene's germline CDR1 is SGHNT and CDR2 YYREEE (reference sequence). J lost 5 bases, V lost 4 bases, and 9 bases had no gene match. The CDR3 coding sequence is TGTGCCAGCAGCGAGGACAGGGGGTTATCCCACGAGCAGTACTTC. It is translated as CASSEDRGLSHEQYF.

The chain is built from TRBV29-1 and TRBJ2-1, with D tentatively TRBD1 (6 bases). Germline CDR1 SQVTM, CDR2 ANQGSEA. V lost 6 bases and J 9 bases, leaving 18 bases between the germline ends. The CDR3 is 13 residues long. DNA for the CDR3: TGCAGCGTCCAAAAGGGTGGGGGCAGTGAGCAGTTCTTC. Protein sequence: CSVQKGGGSEQFF.

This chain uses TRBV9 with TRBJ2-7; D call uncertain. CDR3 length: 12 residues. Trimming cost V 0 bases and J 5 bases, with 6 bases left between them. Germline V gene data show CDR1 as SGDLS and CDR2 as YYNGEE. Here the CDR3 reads CASSVGFHEQYF. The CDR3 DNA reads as TGTGCCAGCAGCGTAGGATTCCACGAGCAGTACTTC.

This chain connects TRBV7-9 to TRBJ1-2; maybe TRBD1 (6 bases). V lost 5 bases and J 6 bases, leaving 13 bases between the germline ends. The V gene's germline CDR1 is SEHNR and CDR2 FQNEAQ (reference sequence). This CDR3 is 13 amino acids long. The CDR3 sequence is CASSNRVRDGYTF. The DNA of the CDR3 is TGTGCCAGCAGCAACAGGGTGAGGGATGGCTACACCTTC.

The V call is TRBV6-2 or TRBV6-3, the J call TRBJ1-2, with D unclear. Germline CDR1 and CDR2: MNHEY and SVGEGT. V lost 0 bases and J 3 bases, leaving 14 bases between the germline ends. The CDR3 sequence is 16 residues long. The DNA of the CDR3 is TGTGCCAGCAGTTACTCGGGGATAAACCCGTACTATGGCTACACCTTC. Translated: CASSYSGINPYYGYTF.

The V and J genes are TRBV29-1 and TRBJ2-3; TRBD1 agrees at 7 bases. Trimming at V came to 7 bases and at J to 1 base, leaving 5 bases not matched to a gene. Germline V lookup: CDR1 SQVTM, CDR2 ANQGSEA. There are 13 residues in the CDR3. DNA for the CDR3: TGCAGCGGACAGGGAAGGGGCACAGATACGCAGTATTTT. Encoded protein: CSGQGRGTDTQYF.